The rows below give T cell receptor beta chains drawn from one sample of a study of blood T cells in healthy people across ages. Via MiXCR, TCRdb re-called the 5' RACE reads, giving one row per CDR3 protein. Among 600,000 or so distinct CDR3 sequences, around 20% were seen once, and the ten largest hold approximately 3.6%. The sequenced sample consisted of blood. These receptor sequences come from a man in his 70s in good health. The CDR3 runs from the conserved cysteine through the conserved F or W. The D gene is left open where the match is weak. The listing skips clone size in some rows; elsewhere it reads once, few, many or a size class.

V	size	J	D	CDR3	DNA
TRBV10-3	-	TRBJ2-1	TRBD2	CATSSGSDNEQFF	TGTGCCACCTCTAGCGGGAGTGACAATGAGCAGTTCTTC
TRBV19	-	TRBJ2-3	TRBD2	CASRNRGGSTDTQYF	TGTGCCAGTCGCAATCGGGGGGGTAGCACAGATACGCAGTATTTT
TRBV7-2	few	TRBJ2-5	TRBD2	CASSLVAGDQETQYF	TGTGCCAGCAGCTTAGTGGCGGGAGACCAAGAGACCCAGTACTTC
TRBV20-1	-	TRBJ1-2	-	CTLGQGSYGYTF	TGCACCCTGGGGCAGGGATCCTATGGCTACACCTTC
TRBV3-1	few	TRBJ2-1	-	CASSQGKQFF	TGTGCCAGCAGCCAAGGAAAGCAGTTCTTC
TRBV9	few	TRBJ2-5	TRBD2	CASSVGASGSVLETQYF	TGTGCCAGCAGCGTAGGGGCTAGCGGGAGTGTTTTGGAGACCCAGTACTTC
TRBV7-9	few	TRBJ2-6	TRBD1	CASSSYRGSGANVLTF	TGTGCCAGCAGCTCCTACAGGGGCTCTGGGGCCAACGTCCTGACTTTC
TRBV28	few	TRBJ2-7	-	CARSDEKTYEQYF	TGTGCCAGGTCGGATGAGAAGACGTACGAGCAGTACTTC
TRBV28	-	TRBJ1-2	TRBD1	CASSTTGQGEWGYTF	TGTGCCAGCAGCACTACTGGACAGGGGGAGTGGGGCTACACCTTC
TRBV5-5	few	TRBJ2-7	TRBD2	CASSSGRGNEQYF	TGTGCCAGCAGTAGCGGGAGGGGGAACGAGCAGTACTTC
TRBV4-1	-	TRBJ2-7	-	CASSPPESPASYEQYF	TGCGCCAGCAGCCCACCCGAGTCTCCAGCCTCCTACGAGCAGTACTTC
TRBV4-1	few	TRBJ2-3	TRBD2	CASSRATSGIIDTQYF	TGCGCCAGCAGCCGCGCGACTAGCGGGATAATAGATACGCAGTATTTT
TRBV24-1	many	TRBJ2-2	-	CATNGLNTGELFF	TGTGCCACCAACGGACTAAACACCGGGGAGCTGTTTTTT
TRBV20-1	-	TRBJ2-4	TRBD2	CSAGPGLAGLAKNIQYF	TGCAGTGCTGGCCCGGGACTAGCGGGCCTAGCCAAAAACATTCAGTACTTC
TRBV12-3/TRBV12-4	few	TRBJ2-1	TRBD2	CASSLKAGVILNEQFF	TGTGCCAGCAGTTTGAAAGCGGGAGTCATTCTCAATGAGCAGTTCTTC
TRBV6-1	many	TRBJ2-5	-	CASSEARTVAETQYF	TGTGCCAGCAGTGAAGCGCGGACAGTCGCAGAGACCCAGTACTTC
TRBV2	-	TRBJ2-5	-	CASIQGLQETQYF	TGTGCCAGCATACAGGGACTCCAAGAGACCCAGTACTTC
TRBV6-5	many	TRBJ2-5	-	CASSYSKETQYF	TGTGCCAGCAGTTACTCGAAAGAGACCCAGTACTTC
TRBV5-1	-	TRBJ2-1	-	CASSSELVPYNEQFF	TGCGCCAGCAGCTCCGAACTAGTTCCCTACAATGAGCAGTTCTTC
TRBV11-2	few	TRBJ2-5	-	CASTLNQMGETQYF	TGTGCCAGCACCTTGAATCAAATGGGGGAGACCCAGTACTTC
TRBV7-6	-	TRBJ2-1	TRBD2	CASSRLAGPGNEQFF	TGTGCCAGCAGCAGACTAGCGGGGCCTGGGAATGAGCAGTTCTTC
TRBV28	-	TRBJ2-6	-	CASTSVDGGLTGANVLTF	TGTGCCAGCACCTCCGTGGACGGGGGCTTGACTGGGGCCAACGTCCTGACTTTC
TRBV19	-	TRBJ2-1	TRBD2	CASTESGSSYNEQFF	TGTGCCAGTACCGAAAGCGGGAGCTCCTACAATGAGCAGTTCTTC
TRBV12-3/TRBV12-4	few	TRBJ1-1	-	CASSYKDISEAFF	TGTGCCAGCAGTTACAAGGACATCTCTGAAGCTTTCTTT